A single sample gave rise to the 17 T cell receptor beta chains below, sequenced in a study of cytomegalovirus exposure and HLA in healthy donors. Primers included in the PCR were 60 Vbeta and 13 Jbeta primers. Only in-frame clones appear in the TCRdb table, and some are missing; sequencing was by immunoSEQ multiplex PCR. Seen here are 150,000 or so clones, around 82% observed once, and the top ten hold approximately 1.6%. Input material: PBMCs. Receptor source: a male donor in good health and CMV-seronegative.

This chain uses TRBV11-2 with TRBJ2-7, with a weak D call TRBD1 (5 bases). The germline V gene has CDR1 SGHAT and CDR2 FQNNGV. V was shortened by 6 bases and J by 2 bases, with 20 bases between the two germline ends. The CDR3 loop spans 16 amino acids. CDR3 nucleotides: TGTGCCAGCAGGGGTATAGTTTTGGACACGACCTACGAGCAGTACTTC. Protein product: CASRGIVLDTTYEQYF. Filled out from reference TRBV11-2 and TRBJ2-7, the complete variable domain reads EAGVAQSPRYKIIEKRQSVAFWCNPISGHATLYWYQQILGQGPKLLIQFQNNGVVDDSQLPKDRFSAERLKGVDSTLKIQPAKLEDSAVYLCASRGIVLDTTYEQYFGPGTRLTVT.

In this sample, this clone turned up a few times. The V and J genes are TRBV30 and TRBJ1-3, with TRBD1 as a possible D gene (6 bases). The CDR3 is 15 amino acids. Germline loops: CDR1 GTSNPN, CDR2 SVGIG (reference sequence). V was cut by 3 bases and J by 0 bases, with 12 bases left in between. The CDR3 here is CAWRPGQVSGNTIYF. The CDR3 region has the DNA TGTGCCTGGAGGCCGGGACAAGTCTCTGGAAACACCATATATTTT.

V usage is TRBV27 and J usage is TRBJ2-3; TRBD2 matches at 12 bases. The junction had 8 bases not matched to a gene; V was cut back by 2 bases and J by 5 bases. Germline V gene lookup returns CDR1 MNHEY and CDR2 SMNVEV (reference sequence). CDR3 length equals 17 residues. The chain's CDR3 is CASSLPTSGGRGDTQYF. The CDR3 coding sequence is TGTGCCAGCAGTTTACCGACTAGCGGGGGTCGGGGAGATACGCAGTATTTT.

The chain combines TRBV9 with TRBJ2-4; possible D gene TRBD1, 6 bases. Germline V lookup: CDR1 SGDLS, CDR2 YYNGEE. V gave up 3 bases and J gave up 8 bases, with 9 bases separating them. The length of the CDR3 is 12 residues. The CDR3 region is CASSAQGDIQYF. The CDR3 DNA is TGTGCCAGCAGCGCACAGGGAGACATTCAGTACTTC.

The V and J genes are TRBV19 and TRBJ2-7, with TRBD2 matching over 11 bases. Per germline, CDR1 LNHDA and CDR2 SQIVND (reference sequence). Losses at the gene ends were 5 bases for V and 3 bases for J; bases not matched to a gene: 6. The CDR3 contains 15 residues. Here the CDR3 reads CASSETSGDNYEQYF. The DNA of the CDR3 is TGTGCCAGTAGTGAGACTAGCGGGGACAACTACGAGCAGTACTTC. Drawing the rest from reference TRBV19 and TRBJ2-7, the complete variable domain is DGGITQSPKYLFRKEGQNVTLSCEQNLNHDAMYWYRQDPGQGLRLIYYSQIVNDFQKGDIAEGYSVSREKKESFPLTVTSAQKNPTAFYLCASSETSGDNYEQYFGPGTRLTVT.

V and J are TRBV7-2 and TRBJ2-5; 7 bases are a match to TRBD1. The germline V gene has CDR1 SGHTA and CDR2 FQGNSA. The CDR3 consists of 13 residues. Germline trimming cut 8 bases from V and 1 base from J; bases unmatched to any gene: 4. CDR3 bases: TGTGCCAGCCGACAGGGCCTCCAAGAGACCCAGTACTTC. This sequence encodes CASRQGLQETQYF.

The chain recombines TRBV7-7 with TRBJ2-1; TRBD2 matches at 10 bases. The CDR3 contains 13 residues. With 1 base clipped from V and 12 bases from J, the junction kept 3 bases outside the gene matches. Germline CDR1 is SSHAT and CDR2 is FNYEAQ (reference sequence). DNA for the CDR3: TGTGCCAGCAGCTTAGAGGTAGCGGGGGGGCAGTTCTTC. Translation: CASSLEVAGGQFF.

The chain joins TRBV9 to TRBJ2-5; 7 bases fit TRBD1. J gave up 4 bases and V 2 bases, and 8 bases lay outside the gene matches. The CDR3 is 15 amino acids. CDR1 SGDLS and CDR2 YYNGEE come from the germline V gene. In DNA, the CDR3 is TGTGCCAGCAGCGTTTCAGGGGGTCGAGGAGAGACCCAGTACTTC. Protein: CASSVSGGRGETQYF.

This clone has only one observation. This sequence joins TRBV19 and TRBJ2-1; the D gene is possibly TRBD2 (6 bases). Per germline, CDR1 LNHDA and CDR2 SQIVND (reference sequence). This CDR3 region has 14 residues. V lost 3 bases and J lost 7, with 13 bases in between. The chain's CDR3 is CASSMGGGRNEQFF. The CDR3 DNA is TGTGCCAGTAGTATGGGGGGAGGAAGGAATGAGCAGTTCTTC.

The chain uses TRBV5-5 and TRBJ2-7; weak D call: TRBD2 (7 bases). V was cut by 2 bases and J by 7 bases, with 16 bases left in between. CDR1 is SGHKS and CDR2 is YYEKEE in the germline V gene (reference sequence). CDR3 length: 14 amino acids. In DNA form, the CDR3 reads TGTGCCAGCAGCTTTGAGGGGGGGAGACGGGAGCAGTACTTC. This sequence encodes CASSFEGGRREQYF.

The V gene is TRBV5-4, the J gene TRBJ2-1, with D perhaps matching TRBD2 (6 bases). The CDR3 covers 15 residues. V was clipped by 4 bases and J by 8 bases, with 19 bases between them. Germline lookup yields CDR1 SGHNT and CDR2 YYREEE (reference sequence). The chain's CDR3 is CASSPTPGTLHEQFF. In DNA form, the CDR3 reads TGTGCCAGCAGCCCGACTCCCGGGACTCTCCATGAGCAGTTCTTC.

V gene TRBV9 combines with J gene TRBJ2-1, with 7 bases identical to TRBD2. CDR1 is SGDLS and CDR2 is YYNGEE in the germline V gene. V was pared by 0 bases and J by 7 bases, with 4 bases of the junction left unmatched. This CDR3 is built from 14 residues. The DNA for the CDR3 is TGTGCCAGCAGCGTAGCGGGAGCGGGAAATGAGCAGTTCTTC. This gives the protein CASSVAGAGNEQFF.

The chain uses TRBV4-2 and TRBJ1-2; possible D gene TRBD1, 5 bases. Germline lookup yields CDR1 LGHNA and CDR2 YNFKEQ. The CDR3 is 12 amino acids. Trimming removed 1 base at V and 14 bases at J, with 14 bases between. The DNA for the CDR3 is TGTGCCAGCAGCCAAGGAGTGGGGCTTCTTACCTTC. Its translation: CASSQGVGLLTF.

The rearrangement joins TRBV18 to TRBJ1-4; tentatively, D is TRBD1 (6 bases). V was shortened by 3 bases and J by 14 bases, with 28 bases between the two germline ends. The CDR3 totals 17 residues. CDR1 is KGHSH and CDR2 is LQKENI in the germline V gene. The DNA for the CDR3 is TGTGCCAGCTCACCGACACCGGGAGCGGGGGCGCTGCTTGGGCTGTTTTTT. It is translated as CASSPTPGAGALLGLFF.

In DNA form, the CDR3 reads TGTGCCAGCAGGCGAACTAGCGGCGAGACAGATACGCAGTATTTT. Its protein is CASRRTSGETDTQYF. The rearrangement links TRBV7-9 to TRBJ2-3, with TRBD2 matching over 8 bases. The ends lost 6 bases at V and 3 bases at J; junction bases unmatched: 8. The CDR3 length is 15 residues. The germline gives CDR1 SEHNR, CDR2 FQNEAQ (reference sequence).

The rearrangement uses TRBV4-2 and TRBJ2-1; 7 bases map to TRBD2. With V trimmed by 0 bases and J by 8 bases, 7 bases remained unmatched. CDR3 size: 15 residues. The germline V gene encodes CDR1 LGHNA and CDR2 YNFKEQ. The CDR3 protein is CASSQEAASGHEQFF. CDR3 in DNA: TGTGCCAGCAGCCAAGAAGCGGCTAGCGGCCATGAGCAGTTCTTC.

This chain connects TRBV5-1 to TRBJ2-1, with TRBD2 matching 10 bases. CDR1 is SGHRS and CDR2 is YFSETQ in the germline V gene. The CDR3 consists of 15 residues. Unmatched junction bases numbered 4, after V lost 3 bases and J lost 4 bases. CDR3 sequence reads: CASSSTSGDYNEQFF. CDR3 DNA: TGCGCCAGCAGCTCAACTAGCGGGGATTACAATGAGCAGTTCTTC.